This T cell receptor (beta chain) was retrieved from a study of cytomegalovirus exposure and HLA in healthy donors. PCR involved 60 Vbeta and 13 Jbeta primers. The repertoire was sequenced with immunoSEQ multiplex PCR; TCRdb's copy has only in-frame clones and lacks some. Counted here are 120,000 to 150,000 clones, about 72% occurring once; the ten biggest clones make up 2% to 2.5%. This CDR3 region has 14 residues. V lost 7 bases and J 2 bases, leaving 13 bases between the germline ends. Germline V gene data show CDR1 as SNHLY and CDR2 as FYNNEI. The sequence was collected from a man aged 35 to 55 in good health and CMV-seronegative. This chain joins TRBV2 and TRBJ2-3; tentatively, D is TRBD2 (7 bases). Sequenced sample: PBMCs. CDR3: CASMAGALTDTQYF. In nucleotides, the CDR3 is TGTGCCAGCATGGCGGGGGCCCTCACAGATACGCAGTATTTT.